The clone carrying this T cell receptor (delta chain) is categorized as medium-sized. One base separates it from a far larger clone, so it is likely a read error. Other nucleotide sequences in the sample specify the same CDR3. Germline assignment: CDR1 TSWWSYY and CDR2 QGS. The CDR3 spans 19 residues. J lost 0 bases, V lost 2 bases, and 14 bases had no gene match. The data were obtained in a study of gamma-delta T cells after stem cell transplantation. TCRdb re-processed the RT-PCR reads via CATT. The sample contains several hundred delta-chain clones, about 16% of which appear only once. This clonotype was sampled from a human donor. It is not recorded whose cells these are; they may come from a transplant donor. The rearrangement links TRDV1 to TRDJ1, with 8 bases aligning to TRDD3. Source material: gamma-delta T cells. CDR3 bases: TGTGCTCTTGGGGAAATAACTGGGGGGTACCGATTTTACACCGATAAACTCATCTTT. Protein: CALGEITGGYRFYTDKLIF.